These T cell receptor beta chains were read from a single sample in a study of T cells in Graves' hyperthyroidism and ophthalmopathy. TCRdb reprocessed the multiplex PCR reads via MiXCR and lists one record per CDR3 protein. Of hundreds of thousands of distinct CDR3 sequences in the sample, around 15% were seen once. The sequenced sample was blood. The receptors were gathered from a man aged 50-60 years with Graves' ophthalmopathy. The CDR3 runs from the conserved cysteine through the conserved F or W. D genes are given only for firm matches. The listing skips clone size in some rows; elsewhere it reads once, few, many or a size class.

J	D	size	V	CDR3	DNA
TRBJ1-4	TRBD1	NA	TRBV3-1	CASSQRDSTNEKLFF	TGTGCCAGCAGCCAAAGGGACAGCACTAATGAAAAACTGTTTTTT
TRBJ1-1	NA	many	TRBV2	CASRSKERAEAFF	TGTGCCAGCAGAAGCAAGGAGAGAGCTGAAGCTTTCTTT
TRBJ2-2	NA	many	TRBV20-1	CSAPSYGETGELFF	TGCAGTGCCCCGAGCTACGGTGAAACCGGGGAGCTGTTTTTT
TRBJ1-1	NA	many	TRBV5-1	CASSLRAMNTEAFF	TGCGCCAGCAGCTTGAGAGCGATGAACACTGAAGCTTTCTTT
TRBJ2-7	TRBD1	NA	TRBV6-1	CASNTGQGAYEQYF	TGTGCCAGCAACACCGGACAGGGGGCTTACGAGCAGTACTTC
TRBJ2-7	TRBD2	NA	TRBV10-3	CAISPGLSGGEQYF	TGTGCCATCAGTCCGGGACTATCCGGGGGGGAGCAGTACTTC
TRBJ2-3	TRBD2	many	TRBV28	CASGTSGDTPDTQYF	TGTGCCAGCGGGACTAGCGGGGACACTCCAGATACGCAGTATTTT
TRBJ1-6	NA	few	TRBV12-3/TRBV12-4	CASSLQGTNSPLHF	TGTGCCAGCAGTTTGCAGGGTACTAATTCACCCCTCCACTTT
TRBJ2-7	NA	many	TRBV5-1	CASSLEVGSYEQYF	TGCGCCAGCAGCTTGGAGGTGGGTTCCTACGAGCAGTACTTC
TRBJ2-1	NA	NA	TRBV6-1	CASSEVGGTYNEQFF	TGTGCCAGCAGTGAAGTCGGCGGAACCTACAATGAGCAGTTCTTC
TRBJ2-5	NA	many	TRBV18	CASSSVEETQYF	TGTGCCAGCTCATCGGTGGAAGAGACCCAGTACTTC
TRBJ2-3	NA	many	TRBV12-3/TRBV12-4	CASSFHHLTDTQYF	TGTGCCAGCAGCTTTCACCACCTCACAGATACGCAGTATTTT
TRBJ2-5	NA	many	TRBV7-9	CASSLAGGRPRETQYF	TGTGCCAGCAGCTTAGCGGGGGGACGCCCCCGAGAGACCCAGTACTTC
TRBJ1-2	NA	many	TRBV28	CASSPTGTGDGYTF	TGTGCCAGCAGTCCTACTGGAACGGGCGATGGCTACACCTTC
TRBJ1-5	NA	many	TRBV30	CAWSVGGGRPQHF	TGTGCCTGGAGTGTAGGGGGGGGACGGCCCCAGCATTTT
TRBJ2-5	NA	many	TRBV6-1	CASRNPGVVQETQYF	TGTGCCAGCAGGAATCCCGGGGTCGTCCAAGAGACCCAGTACTTC
TRBJ2-5	NA	NA	TRBV27	CASKQGGRETQYF	TGTGCCAGCAAACAGGGAGGTCGCGAGACCCAGTACTTC
TRBJ2-7	NA	NA	TRBV28	CASIPGSYEQYF	TGTGCCAGCATCCCCGGGAGCTACGAGCAGTACTTC
TRBJ2-7	NA	few	TRBV29-1	CSVVQNYEQYF	TGCAGCGTTGTACAGAATTACGAGCAGTACTTC
TRBJ1-2	NA	NA	TRBV20-1	CSARDGIRKGSTYGYTF	TGCAGTGCTAGAGATGGGATAAGGAAAGGGAGTACCTATGGCTACACCTTC
TRBJ2-3	TRBD2	many	TRBV20-1	CSAPTLFRGRDDTQYF	TGCAGTGCTCCGACTCTCTTTCGGGGGAGGGATGATACGCAGTATTTT
TRBJ2-7	NA	few	TRBV30	CAWSELDQSYEQYF	TGTGCCTGGAGTGAACTAGACCAAAGCTACGAGCAGTACTTC
TRBJ2-1	TRBD2	NA	TRBV5-1	CASSLYPGTTYNEQFF	TGCGCCAGCAGCTTGTACCCCGGGACTACCTACAATGAGCAGTTCTTC
TRBJ1-4	NA	many	TRBV2	CASARQANEKLFF	TGTGCCAGCGCCCGTCAAGCTAATGAAAAACTGTTTTTT
TRBJ2-5	NA	few	TRBV18	CASSPRRNQETQYF	TGTGCCAGCTCACCACGACGGAACCAAGAGACCCAGTACTTC
TRBJ2-4	TRBD1	NA	TRBV29-1	CSVVTGIDIQYF	TGCAGCGTCGTGACAGGGATTGACATTCAGTACTTC
TRBJ2-1	TRBD2	many	TRBV2	CASRRGAGSYNEQFF	TGTGCCAGCAGAAGGGGAGCGGGATCCTACAATGAGCAGTTCTTC
TRBJ1-4	TRBD1	NA	TRBV4-2	CASSQVGGQIPEKLFF	TGTGCCAGCAGCCAAGTAGGGGGACAGATTCCGGAAAAACTGTTTTTT
TRBJ1-5	NA	many	TRBV5-1	CASSLPGSNQPQHF	TGCGCCAGCAGCTTGCCAGGGAGCAATCAGCCCCAGCATTTT
TRBJ1-4	TRBD1	few	TRBV13	CASSQGTTGGYEKLFF	TGTGCCAGCAGTCAGGGGACGACAGGGGGATATGAAAAACTGTTTTTT
TRBJ2-3	TRBD2	many	TRBV29-1	CSVGSSGRVTDTQYF	TGCAGCGTTGGCTCTAGCGGGAGGGTGACAGATACGCAGTATTTT
TRBJ1-2	TRBD1	many	TRBV15	CATSSGQGLGYGYTF	TGTGCCACCAGCAGCGGACAGGGGCTTGGCTATGGCTACACCTTC
TRBJ2-1	NA	NA	TRBV10-1	CASSDAMGRDEQFF	TGCGCCAGCAGTGATGCTATGGGGCGAGATGAGCAGTTCTTC
TRBJ1-5	NA	many	TRBV7-2	CASSFPGQPQHF	TGTGCCAGCAGCTTCCCGGGTCAGCCCCAGCATTTT
TRBJ2-1	TRBD1	NA	TRBV29-1	CSADVTGGGEQFF	TGCAGCGCAGATGTTACAGGGGGCGGTGAGCAGTTCTTC
TRBJ2-2	TRBD2	many	TRBV20-1	CSAGPGGRALAGELFF	TGCAGTGCTGGCCCAGGCGGGAGGGCCTTAGCCGGGGAGCTGTTTTTT
TRBJ2-1	NA	many	TRBV11-3	CASSLGQPGNEQFF	TGTGCCAGCAGCCTAGGACAGCCGGGGAATGAGCAGTTCTTC
TRBJ2-2	TRBD2	few	TRBV7-9	CASRPSGMTGELFF	TGTGCCAGCAGGCCTAGCGGGATGACCGGGGAGCTGTTTTTT
TRBJ2-2	NA	few	TRBV3-1	CASSPRGLGNIGELFF	TGCGCCAGCAGCCCCCGGGGGCTAGGAAATATCGGGGAGCTGTTTTTT
TRBJ1-1	NA	NA	TRBV4-1	CASSQHLPGVRAFF	TGCGCCAGCAGCCAACACCTCCCGGGGGTAAGAGCTTTCTTT
TRBJ1-3	NA	many	TRBV11-2	CASRKIIRSSGNTIYF	TGTGCCAGCAGAAAAATTATCAGAAGCTCTGGAAACACCATATATTTT
TRBJ1-2	TRBD1	few	TRBV7-9	CASSHPPRDRGSNYGYTF	TGTGCCAGCAGCCATCCCCCCCGGGACAGGGGATCGAACTATGGCTACACCTTC
TRBJ2-1	TRBD2	many	TRBV3-1	CASSPLAGSPGNEQFF	TGTGCCAGCAGCCCCCTAGCGGGGTCGCCGGGCAATGAGCAGTTCTTC
TRBJ2-3	TRBD2	many	TRBV2	CASMRLAGSTDTQYF	TGTGCCAGCATGAGGCTAGCGGGGAGCACAGATACGCAGTATTTT
TRBJ2-1	TRBD2	few	TRBV12-3/TRBV12-4	CASRGLAAVNDVEQFF	TGTGCCAGCAGGGGACTAGCGGCCGTTAACGACGTTGAGCAGTTCTTC
TRBJ1-5	TRBD1	many	TRBV6-1	CASTGGRLWPQHF	TGTGCCAGCACAGGGGGGCGGCTGTGGCCCCAGCATTTT
TRBJ2-7	NA	many	TRBV20-1	CSASSFRSSYEQYF	TGCAGTGCTAGCTCCTTCAGGAGCTCCTACGAGCAGTACTTC
TRBJ1-1	NA	once	TRBV5-4	CASTYRAEMNTEAFF	TGTGCCAGCACCTATAGGGCGGAGATGAACACTGAAGCTTTCTTT
TRBJ1-2	TRBD1	many	TRBV11-2	CASSLDLDRILGYTF	TGTGCCAGCAGCTTAGATCTGGACAGGATATTGGGCTACACCTTC
TRBJ1-1	NA	NA	TRBV2	CASKIKGAAEAFF	TGTGCCAGCAAGATAAAAGGAGCGGCTGAAGCTTTCTTT